The clone carrying this T cell receptor (beta chain) was recorded many times. What it recognizes is unknown. The sample comes from a study of identical twins. A template switching step contributed a universal primer site, while unique molecular identifiers were present in the cDNA. Each CDR3 protein gets one entry after TCRdb re-called the 5' RACE reads with MiXCR. The sample includes 520,000 or so distinct CDR3 sequences, approximately 22% of them seen just once. The CDR3 has 11 amino acids. The V gene's germline CDR1 is LGHNA and CDR2 YSLEER. Trimming removed 9 bases at V and 5 bases at J, with 11 bases between. Study results and caveats: It was out-of-frame TCR alpha sharing in monozygotic twins that models underestimated.

These same data were also listed under a study on T cells expressing NK-cell markers. Per that study: These same clonotypes (in several donors) also led the CD3+CD56-NKG2C+ fraction.

This chain connects TRBV4-3 to TRBJ2-7, with a weak D call TRBD1 (5 bases). Sequenced sample: CD4+ T cells sorted from blood. The receptor was derived from a woman between 18 and 29 years old in good health. The chain's CDR3 is CASSDRNEQYF. The CDR3 DNA is TGCGCCAGTTCCGACAGAAACGAGCAGTACTTC.